This T cell receptor (beta chain) stems from a study of shared clonotypes between healthy human individuals. This table comes from immunoSEQ multiplex PCR, and its TCRdb copy is limited to in-frame clones, with some not included. The sample yields about 1.1 million clones, 70% to 85% seen once. The investigators split CD4+ cells into a CD45RA+ naive subset and a CD45RA-negative memory subset. This CDR3 contains 16 residues. Per the germline V gene, CDR1 is SGHKS and CDR2 is YYEKEE (reference sequence). Details on this clone: Its ends do not fully match the called genes, so a read error is possible. At the DNA level, this CDR3 is encoded by other sequences in the same sample as well.

The chain has TRBV5-5 and TRBJ1-2; TRBD1 agrees at 9 bases. The source material was memory CD4+ T cells from PBMCs. The subset was: CD45RA-negative fraction. This receptor was taken from a young man in good health. Some clones in this sample may be carry-over from other donors' samples. The CDR3 is CASSLVPGQGVGGYTF. Here the CDR3 DNA reads TGTGCCAGTAGCTTGGTCCCGGGACAGGGTGTGGGTGGCTACACCTTC.